The rows below give T cell receptor beta chains drawn from one sample of a study of blood T cell repertoires in COVID-19. Assay used: immunoSEQ multiplex PCR; TCRdb lists only in-frame clones, some missing. Here the sample spans some 100,000 clones, 60% to 85% being singletons. Specimen: peripheral blood. These receptors were collected from a human donor in a cohort sampled during active or convalescent COVID-19. The CDR3 runs from the conserved cysteine through the conserved F or W. The order of the fields is V gene, clone size, D gene, J gene, CDR3 DNA, CDR3 protein. A D gene is named only where the DNA matches it firmly. Size values are once, few and many counts, or a class for expanded clones, and some rows have none.

TRBV4-2	.	TRBD2	TRBJ2-3	TGTGCCAGCAGCTACAGCGGACTAGCGGGTACAGATACGCAGTATTTT	CASSYSGLAGTDTQYF
TRBV19	.	.	TRBJ1-1	TGTGCCAGTACCATATCAGGCCATGTAGGGAACACTGAAGCTTTCTTT	CASTISGHVGNTEAFF
TRBV18	once	.	TRBJ1-5	TGTGCCAGCTCACCTACTCTCGCTAATCAGCCCCAGCATTTT	CASSPTLANQPQHF
TRBV6-5	.	.	TRBJ1-5	TGTGCCAGCAGCCGGGTCAACAATCAGCCCCAGCATTTT	CASSRVNNQPQHF
TRBV27	few	TRBD1	TRBJ2-7	TGTGCCAGCAGTTTATACAGGGGCGGCTACGAGCAGTACTTC	CASSLYRGGYEQYF
TRBV25-1	once	.	TRBJ1-6	TGTGCCAGCAGGAGAGACAGTGGAAATTCACCCCTCCACTTT	CASRRDSGNSPLHF
TRBV7-4	.	TRBD1	TRBJ2-7	TGTGCCAGCAGTAGCCGGGACAGCAGCTCCTACGAGCAGTACTTC	CASSSRDSSSYEQYF
TRBV5-1	.	.	TRBJ2-1	TGCGCCAGCAGCTTCCAGACTAGTGGAGGCAATGAGCAGTTCTTC	CASSFQTSGGNEQFF
TRBV12-3/TRBV12-4	.	.	TRBJ2-7	TGTGCCAGCCGTGCGGGGAGCTCCTACGAGCAGTACTTC	CASRAGSSYEQYF
TRBV28	once	.	TRBJ1-5	TGTGCCAGCAGTTATATTCAGGGAAAGATACAGCCCCAGCATTTT	CASSYIQGKIQPQHF
TRBV5-6	.	.	TRBJ2-5	TGTGCCAGCAGCTTGTTCACGACAGTTCAAGAGACCCAGTACTTC	CASSLFTTVQETQYF
TRBV7-9	.	.	TRBJ1-4	TGTGCCAGCAGTGGTAGGATGAGGGAAAAACTGTTTTTT	CASSGRMREKLFF
TRBV19	.	TRBD1	TRBJ2-7	TGTGCCAGTAGTATGGACAGGGGATACGAGCAGTACTTC	CASSMDRGYEQYF
TRBV10-3	few	TRBD2	TRBJ2-3	TGTGCCACCCTACTAGCGGGGAGCACAGATACGCAGTATTTT	CATLLAGSTDTQYF
TRBV11-2	.	TRBD2	TRBJ2-7	TGTGCCAGCAGCTTAGATTGGAGCGGGAGTCACGAGCAGTACTTC	CASSLDWSGSHEQYF
TRBV5-5	.	.	TRBJ2-2	TGTGCCAGCAGCTTGGATTGGCGGGGCGCGATCACCGGGGAGCTGTTTTTT	CASSLDWRGAITGELFF
TRBV27	few	.	TRBJ2-1	TGTGCCAGCAGTTTCGGGGTTGACAATGAGCAGTTCTTC	CASSFGVDNEQFF
TRBV3-1/TRBV3-2	.	.	TRBJ2-2	TGTGCCAGCAGCTCGTACCCCACGGCTAGAGGTACCGGGGAGCTGTTTTTT	CASSSYPTARGTGELFF
TRBV19	.	.	TRBJ1-5	TGTGCCAGTAGTACACAGGGTTTAGAGCCCCAGCATTTT	CASSTQGLEPQHF
TRBV28	once	TRBD2	TRBJ2-4	TGTGCCAGCAGCCCCCCAGGGACTATAGCCAAAAACATTCAGTACTTC	CASSPPGTIAKNIQYF
TRBV7-8	.	TRBD1	TRBJ2-3	TGTGCCAGCAGCCACAGACAGGGTTCAGATACGCAGTATTTT	CASSHRQGSDTQYF
TRBV19	.	.	TRBJ2-4	TGTGCCAGTAGTACAGCGGCCCGGAAGGGTGACATTCAGTACTTC	CASSTAARKGDIQYF
TRBV5-1	once	TRBD1	TRBJ1-2	TGCGCCAGCAGCGAGGGACAGGGTCGGTATGGCTACACCTTC	CASSEGQGRYGYTF
TRBV7-2	.	TRBD1	TRBJ1-2	TGTGCCAGCAGCTTAGGAGGACAGGGCTATGGCTACACCTTC	CASSLGGQGYGYTF
TRBV2	few	.	TRBJ1-1	TGTGCCAGCAGTGCTAGGGGGAACACTGAAGCTTTCTTT	CASSARGNTEAFF
TRBV7-6	.	TRBD2	TRBJ2-7	TGTGCCAGCAGCTTAGACTACAGGCTAGCGGGAAACATCTACGAGCAGTACTTC	CASSLDYRLAGNIYEQYF
TRBV5-1	few	.	TRBJ1-2	TGCGCCAGCAGCCCCGCCGGATGGAGTGGTGGCTACACCTTC	CASSPAGWSGGYTF
TRBV4-3	few	TRBD1	TRBJ2-2	TGCGCCAGCAGCCGCGGACAGGGGGCGGGCACCGGGGAGCTGTTTTTT	CASSRGQGAGTGELFF
TRBV4-1	.	TRBD1	TRBJ1-4	TGCGCCAGCAGCCAAGCCCTACAGGGGCGAGCAACTAATGAAAAACTGTTTTTT	CASSQALQGRATNEKLFF
TRBV12-3/TRBV12-4	.	.	TRBJ1-2	TGTGCCAGCAGTATGACAGTGTATGGCTACACCTTC	CASSMTVYGYTF
TRBV7-3	.	TRBD2	TRBJ2-5	TGTGCCAGCAGCTTAGGCGGGAGGGTTGAGACCCAGTACTTC	CASSLGGRVETQYF
TRBV7-8	.	.	TRBJ2-3	TGTGCCAGCAGCCCTATCGCTTCGCCATACCTTTCACAGATTACGCAGTATTTT	CASSPIASPYLSQITQYF
TRBV19	once	.	TRBJ2-5	TGTGCCAGTAGTATCCGGTGGCAGGCCAAAGAGACCCAGTACTTC	CASSIRWQAKETQYF
TRBV5-1	.	TRBD2	TRBJ2-1	TGCGCCAGCAGCTTGGAGGCTAGCGGGGGCTACTACAATGAGCAGTTCTTC	CASSLEASGGYYNEQFF
TRBV11-1	.	TRBD1	TRBJ2-3	TGTGCCAGCAGCCCCGGACAGGTACTCACAGATACGCAGTATTTT	CASSPGQVLTDTQYF
TRBV3-1/TRBV3-2	once	TRBD1	TRBJ1-2	TGTGCCAGCAGCCAACCAGACAGGGGGTTTGGCGGCTACACCTTC	CASSQPDRGFGGYTF
TRBV5-8	once	.	TRBJ2-5	TGTGCCAGCAGCTTGCCCGCGGGGATGGAGACCCAGTACTTC	CASSLPAGMETQYF
TRBV7-8	.	.	TRBJ2-7	TGTGCCAGCAGCTCTACCGCTATTTACGAGCAGTACTTC	CASSSTAIYEQYF
TRBV2	.	.	TRBJ1-5	TGTGCCAGCAGGGAGATCATGAGGAATCAGCCCCAGCATTTT	CASREIMRNQPQHF
TRBV5-1	.	.	TRBJ2-7	TGCGCCAGCAGCTACGGGACAAGAGCCTACGAGCAGTACTTC	CASSYGTRAYEQYF
TRBV4-1	.	TRBD1	TRBJ2-1	TGCGCCAGCACCCCCCTAGACAGGGGGCTATTGAATGAGCAGTTCTTC	CASTPLDRGLLNEQFF
TRBV4-2	.	.	TRBJ2-7	TGTGCCAGCAGCCCCTATAGCGGTTTCTCCTACGAGCAGTACTTC	CASSPYSGFSYEQYF
TRBV6-1	.	.	TRBJ1-1	TGTGCCAGCAGTGACACTTACAGGTTAACTGAAGCTTTCTTT	CASSDTYRLTEAFF
TRBV7-2	.	.	TRBJ2-1	TGTGCCAGCAGCTTAGCCAGGCCCAATGAGCAGTTCTTC	CASSLARPNEQFF
TRBV7-2	.	.	TRBJ1-2	TGTGCCAGCAGCTTAGCCCAGTTATTGCATGGCTACACCTTC	CASSLAQLLHGYTF
TRBV5-8	.	TRBD1	TRBJ2-1	TGTGCCAGCAGCTTTTATCGGGACAGGGCTGGCCACAATGAGCAGTTCTTC	CASSFYRDRAGHNEQFF
TRBV18	.	.	TRBJ2-5	TGTGCCAGCTCCTTGGGGCTGGGAGAGACCCAGTACTTC	CASSLGLGETQYF
TRBV5-6	once	TRBD2	TRBJ2-7	TGTGCCAGCAGCTTGGCGGTTCTAGCGGGTACCTACGAGCAGTACTTC	CASSLAVLAGTYEQYF
TRBV11-2	.	.	TRBJ2-3	TGTGCCAGCAGCTTAGCAGGGTCGGTTATCACAGATACGCAGTATTTT	CASSLAGSVITDTQYF
TRBV5-6	.	.	TRBJ1-4	TGTGCCAGCAGTTTGATCGGACAGAGATATGAAAAACTGTTTTTT	CASSLIGQRYEKLFF
TRBV27	once	TRBD1	TRBJ1-1	TGTGCCAGCAAAAGACAGGGTCGGACTGAAGCTTTCTTT	CASKRQGRTEAFF
TRBV18	.	TRBD2	TRBJ2-3	TGTGCCAGCTCACCACTAGCGGGGAGCACAGATACGCAGTATTTT	CASSPLAGSTDTQYF
TRBV2	.	.	TRBJ2-7	TGTGCCAGCAGTTCATGGAGGAGCTACGAGCAGTACTTC	CASSSWRSYEQYF
TRBV11-2	.	.	TRBJ2-5	TGTGCCAGCAGCCAAATGCGGGAGACCCAGTACTTC	CASSQMRETQYF
TRBV5-8	.	TRBD2	TRBJ2-5	TGTGCCAGCAGCTCATATAGGCTAGCGGGGGAAGAGACCCAGTACTTC	CASSSYRLAGEETQYF